This T cell receptor beta chain was sequenced in a study of T cells after yellow fever vaccination. Study results and caveats: Reappearance after the booster was seen for most primary-vaccination clones, at approximately 97% CD4 and 75% to 90% CD8.

By 5'RACE template switching, TCR cDNA was produced, with a universal primer site and UMIs added in the process. TCRdb called the 5' RACE reads again in MiXCR, with one record for every CDR3 protein. Counted here are 110,000 to 150,000 distinct CDR3 sequences, more than 6.5% occurring once; the ten biggest clones make up 0.5% to 0.65%. Trimming shortened V by 1 base and J by 5 bases, and 6 bases separated the two germline ends. There are 14 residues in the CDR3. The germline gives CDR1 SGHAT, CDR2 FQNNGV. This clonotype was seen ten or more times. Its antigen is not identified. Specimen: CD4+ T cells sorted from PBMCs, collected 10 days after the yellow fever booster vaccination. The clonotype comes from a man aged 30-40 years who received the YFV17D yellow fever vaccine. V usage is TRBV11-2 and J usage is TRBJ1-6; unclear D gene. The chain's CDR3 is CASSLGHNNSPLHF. The CDR3 DNA reads as TGTGCCAGCAGCTTAGGGCATAATAATTCACCCCTCCACTTT.